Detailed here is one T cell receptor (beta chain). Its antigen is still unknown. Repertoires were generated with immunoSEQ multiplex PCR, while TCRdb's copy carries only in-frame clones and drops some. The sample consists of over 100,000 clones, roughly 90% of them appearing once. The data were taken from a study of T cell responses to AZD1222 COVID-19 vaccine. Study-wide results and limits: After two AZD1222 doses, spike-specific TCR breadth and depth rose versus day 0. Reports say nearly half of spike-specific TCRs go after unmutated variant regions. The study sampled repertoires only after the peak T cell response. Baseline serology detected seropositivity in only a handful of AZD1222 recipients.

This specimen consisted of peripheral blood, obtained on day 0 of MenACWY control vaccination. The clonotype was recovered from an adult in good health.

The CDR3 sequence is CASSLGPSEEKLFF. In nucleotides, the CDR3 is TGCGCCAGCAGCTTGGGCCCATCTGAGGAAAAACTGTTTTTT. The chain uses TRBV5-1 and TRBJ1-4; D is uncertain. V lost 0 bases to trimming and J lost 8 bases, with 11 bases between them. Germline CDR1 reads SGHRS; CDR2 reads YFSETQ. The length of the CDR3 is 14 residues.